Following are 9 T cell receptor beta chains from one sample sequenced in a study of beta chain features in type 1 diabetes. What was sequenced were expressed TCRB transcripts, since all of the isolated RNA had been reverse transcribed. The repertoire was sequenced with immunoSEQ multiplex PCR; TCRdb's copy has only in-frame clones and lacks some. The data show 200,000 to 250,000 clones, more than 9% seen once. Sequenced sample: naive CD4+ T cells from blood. Receptors were obtained from a woman under 30 in good health.

This clone has a handful of counts. J is TRBJ2-7 and V is TRBV5-6; maybe TRBD2 (5 bases). The CDR3 totals 13 residues. V gave up 1 base and J gave up 5 bases, with 10 bases separating them. CDR1 is SGHDT and CDR2 is YYEEEE in the germline V gene. The CDR3 loop is CASSLYLAHEQYF. In DNA, the CDR3 is TGTGCCAGCAGCTTGTATCTAGCCCACGAGCAGTACTTC.

The chain is built from TRBV19 and TRBJ1-1; possible D gene TRBD1, 6 bases. Germline CDR1 LNHDA, CDR2 SQIVND (reference sequence). The CDR3 runs to 15 residues. Trimming shortened V by 4 bases and J by 0 bases, and 12 bases separated the two germline ends. The CDR3 loop is CASSKLGAVNTEAFF. DNA for the CDR3: TGTGCCAGTAGTAAGCTGGGGGCGGTGAACACTGAAGCTTTCTTT.

This chain uses TRBV30 with TRBJ1-1; 9 bases are a match to TRBD1. V lost 0 bases, J lost 7 bases, and 6 bases stayed unmatched. Germline V CDR1 and CDR2: GTSNPN, SVGIG (reference sequence). The CDR3 runs to 14 residues. The CDR3 region is CAWSVTGGANEAFF. The CDR3 DNA follows: TGTGCCTGGAGTGTCACAGGGGGCGCGAATGAAGCTTTCTTT.

This clone was seen a few times. The chain links TRBV6-5 to TRBJ2-7, with 8 bases identical to TRBD1. J was trimmed by 2 bases and V by 2 bases; bases with no gene match: 2. Germline values: CDR1 MNHEY, CDR2 SVGAGI. The length of the CDR3 is 14 residues. The CDR3 loop reads CASSYRTGTYEQYF. The CDR3 coding sequence is TGTGCCAGCAGTTACCGGACAGGGACCTACGAGCAGTACTTC.

The chain couples TRBV27 to TRBJ2-7, with TRBD1 identical over 10 bases. Per the germline V gene, CDR1 is MNHEY and CDR2 is SMNVEV (reference sequence). The CDR3 spans 15 residues. Germline trimming cut 5 bases from V and 4 bases from J; bases unmatched to any gene: 8. The CDR3 region is CASSDPTGGRYEQYF. The CDR3 nucleotides are TGTGCCAGCAGTGACCCGACAGGGGGCAGATACGAGCAGTACTTC.

There are a few counts of this clone. This same CDR3 is encoded by further DNA sequences in the sample. This chain links TRBV18 with TRBJ2-7, with TRBD1 matching 7 bases. The CDR3 length is 13 residues. CDR1 is KGHSH, CDR2 LQKENI, per germline. J gave up 2 bases and V 2 bases, and 0 bases lay outside the gene matches. The CDR3 nucleotides read TGTGCCAGCTCACCAACAGGGGCCTACGAGCAGTACTTC. Translated: CASSPTGAYEQYF.

There are a few counts of this clone. The V and J genes are TRBV14 and TRBJ2-7; weak D call: TRBD1 (6 bases). Germline-derived CDR1 and CDR2 are SGHDN and FVKESK. The CDR3 is made up of 16 amino acids. V was trimmed by 1 base and J by 5 bases, leaving 18 bases between them. The CDR3 reads CASSQVRQGTLDEQYF. The DNA of the CDR3 is TGTGCCAGCAGCCAAGTTCGCCAGGGGACGTTGGACGAGCAGTACTTC.

This clone has just a few counts. This rearrangement joins TRBV5-6 to TRBJ1-4; D perhaps matches TRBD1 (5 bases). This CDR3 region has 14 residues. The germline V gene encodes CDR1 SGHDT and CDR2 YYEEEE. The V gene lost 3 bases and the J gene lost 7 bases, with 13 bases spanning the gap. CDR3 amino acids: CASSWKGSREKLFF. CDR3 DNA sequence: TGTGCCAGCAGCTGGAAGGGGTCTCGTGAAAAACTGTTTTTT.

On this clone itself: The sample carries other DNA sequences with the same CDR3. The gene calls are TRBV18 and TRBJ1-1; D is perhaps TRBD1 (6 bases). CDR1 and CDR2 from the germline V gene are KGHSH and LQKENI. The CDR3 is 13 amino acids. The V gene lost 1 base and the J gene lost 3 bases, with 6 bases spanning the gap. The CDR3 region has the DNA TGTGCCAGCTCACCACAGGGGGACACTGAAGCTTTCTTT. This gives the protein CASSPQGDTEAFF.